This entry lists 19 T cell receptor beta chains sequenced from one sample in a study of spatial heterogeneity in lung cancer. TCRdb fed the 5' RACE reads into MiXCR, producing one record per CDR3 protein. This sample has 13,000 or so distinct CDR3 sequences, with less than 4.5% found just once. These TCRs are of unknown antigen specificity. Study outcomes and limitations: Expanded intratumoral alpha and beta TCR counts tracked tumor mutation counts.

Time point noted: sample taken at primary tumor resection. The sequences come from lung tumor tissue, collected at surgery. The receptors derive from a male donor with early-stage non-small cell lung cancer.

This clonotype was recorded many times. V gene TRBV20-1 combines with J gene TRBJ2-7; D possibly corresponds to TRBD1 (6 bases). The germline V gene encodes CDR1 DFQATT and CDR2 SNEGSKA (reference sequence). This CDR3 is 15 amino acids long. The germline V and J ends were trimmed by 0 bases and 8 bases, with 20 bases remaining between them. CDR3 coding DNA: TGCAGTGCTAGAGATTCCCGGGACACCTCGGGGAAGCAGTACTTC. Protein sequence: CSARDSRDTSGKQYF.

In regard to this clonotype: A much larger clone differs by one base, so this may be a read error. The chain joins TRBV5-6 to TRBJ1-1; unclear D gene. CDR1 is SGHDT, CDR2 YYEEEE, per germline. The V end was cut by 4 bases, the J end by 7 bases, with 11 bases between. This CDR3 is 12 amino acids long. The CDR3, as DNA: TGTGCCAGCAGCCTGGTGCCCGGTGAAGCTTTCTTT. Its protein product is CASSLVPGEAFF.

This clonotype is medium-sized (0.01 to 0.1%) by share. CDR3 DNA sequence: TGTGCCAGCAGTTCCCTCAGCAATCAGCCCCAGCATTTT. Its translation: CASSSLSNQPQHF. The rearrangement links TRBV6-5 to TRBJ1-5; D call uncertain. Per the germline V gene, CDR1 is MNHEY and CDR2 is SVGAGI. The CDR3 runs 13 residues. The ends were cut back, 4 bases at V and 1 base at J, with 5 bases in the middle.

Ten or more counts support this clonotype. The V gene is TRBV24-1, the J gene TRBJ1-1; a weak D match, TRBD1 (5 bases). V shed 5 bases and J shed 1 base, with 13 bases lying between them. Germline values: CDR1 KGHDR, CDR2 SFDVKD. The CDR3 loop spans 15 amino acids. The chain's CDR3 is CATSAPGTGNTEAFF. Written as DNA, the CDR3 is TGTGCCACCAGTGCTCCCGGGACGGGGAACACTGAAGCTTTCTTT.

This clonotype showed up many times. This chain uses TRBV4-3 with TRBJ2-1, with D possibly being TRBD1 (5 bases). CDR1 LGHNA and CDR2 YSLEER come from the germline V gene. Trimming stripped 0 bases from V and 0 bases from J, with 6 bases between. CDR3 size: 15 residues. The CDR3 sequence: CASSQDQGSYNEQFF. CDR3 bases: TGCGCCAGCAGCCAAGACCAGGGCTCCTACAATGAGCAGTTCTTC.

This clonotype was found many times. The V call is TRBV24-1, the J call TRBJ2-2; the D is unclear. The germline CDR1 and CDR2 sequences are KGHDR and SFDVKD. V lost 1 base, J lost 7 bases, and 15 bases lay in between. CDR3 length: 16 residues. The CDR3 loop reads CATSDLELRFGGELFF. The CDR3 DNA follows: TGTGCCACCAGTGATTTAGAACTCAGGTTCGGCGGGGAGCTGTTTTTT.

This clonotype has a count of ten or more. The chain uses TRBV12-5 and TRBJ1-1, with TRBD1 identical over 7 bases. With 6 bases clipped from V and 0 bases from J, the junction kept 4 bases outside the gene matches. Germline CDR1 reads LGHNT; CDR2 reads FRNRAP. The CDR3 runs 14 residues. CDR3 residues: CASGPGQLNTEAFF. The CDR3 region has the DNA TGTGCTAGTGGGCCGGGACAGCTGAACACTGAAGCTTTCTTT.

The CDR3 spells CAWNTGYSNQPQHF. CDR3 bases: TGTGCCTGGAACACAGGGTATAGCAATCAGCCCCAGCATTTT. V gene TRBV30 combines with J gene TRBJ1-5, with D maybe TRBD1 (6 bases). The CDR3 length is 14 residues. The germline gives CDR1 GTSNPN, CDR2 SVGIG (reference sequence). Trimming stripped 4 bases from V and 0 bases from J, with 10 bases between.

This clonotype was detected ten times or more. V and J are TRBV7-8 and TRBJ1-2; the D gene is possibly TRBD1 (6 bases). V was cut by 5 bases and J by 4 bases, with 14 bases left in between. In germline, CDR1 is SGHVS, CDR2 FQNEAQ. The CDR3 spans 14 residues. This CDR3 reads CASSPGGRGYGYTF. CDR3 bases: TGTGCCAGCAGCCCCGGGGGCAGGGGCTATGGCTACACCTTC. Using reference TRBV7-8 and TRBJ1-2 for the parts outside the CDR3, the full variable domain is GAGVSQSPRYKVAKRGQDVALRCDPISGHVSLFWYQQALGQGPEFLTYFQNEAQLDKSGLPSDRFFAERPEGSVSTLKIQRTQQEDSAVYLCASSPGGRGYGYTFGSGTRLTVV.

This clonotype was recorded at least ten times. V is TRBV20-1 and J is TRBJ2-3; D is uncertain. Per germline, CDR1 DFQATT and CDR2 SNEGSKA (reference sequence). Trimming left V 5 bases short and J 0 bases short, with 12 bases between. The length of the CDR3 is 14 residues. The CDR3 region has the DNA TGCAGTGCTGGCCTCGGCACTAGCACAGATACGCAGTATTTT. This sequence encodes CSAGLGTSTDTQYF.

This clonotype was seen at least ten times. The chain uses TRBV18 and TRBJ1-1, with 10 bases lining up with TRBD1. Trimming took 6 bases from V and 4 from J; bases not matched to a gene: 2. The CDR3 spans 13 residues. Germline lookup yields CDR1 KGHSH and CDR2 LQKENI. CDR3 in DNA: TGTGCCAGCTCCGGGACAGGGGCCACTGAAGCTTTCTTT. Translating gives CASSGTGATEAFF.

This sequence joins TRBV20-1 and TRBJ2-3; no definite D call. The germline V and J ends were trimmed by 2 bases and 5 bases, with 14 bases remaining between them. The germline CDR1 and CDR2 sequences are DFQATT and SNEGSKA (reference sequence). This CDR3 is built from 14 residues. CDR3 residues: CSARTGSSEDTQYF. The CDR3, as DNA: TGCAGTGCTAGAACCGGGTCCTCGGAAGATACGCAGTATTTT.

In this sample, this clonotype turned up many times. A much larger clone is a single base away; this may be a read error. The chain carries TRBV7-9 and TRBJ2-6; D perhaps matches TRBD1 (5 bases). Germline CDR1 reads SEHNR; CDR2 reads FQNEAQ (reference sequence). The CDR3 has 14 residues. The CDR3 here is CASSLATGANVLNF. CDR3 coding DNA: TGTGCCAGCAGCTTAGCGACTGGGGCCAACGTCCTGAATTTC.

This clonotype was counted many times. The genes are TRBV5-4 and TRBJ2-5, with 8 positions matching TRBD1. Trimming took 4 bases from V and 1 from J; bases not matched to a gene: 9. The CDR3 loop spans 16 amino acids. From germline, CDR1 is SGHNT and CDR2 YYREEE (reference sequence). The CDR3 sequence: CASSEFGQGLQETQYF. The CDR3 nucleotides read TGTGCCAGCAGCGAATTCGGACAGGGCCTCCAAGAGACCCAGTACTTC.

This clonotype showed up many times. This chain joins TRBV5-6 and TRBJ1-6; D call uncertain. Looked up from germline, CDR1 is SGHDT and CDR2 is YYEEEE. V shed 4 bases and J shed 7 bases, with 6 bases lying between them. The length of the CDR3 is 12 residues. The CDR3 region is CASSNDNSPLHF. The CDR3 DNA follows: TGTGCCAGCAGCAACGACAATTCACCCCTCCACTTT. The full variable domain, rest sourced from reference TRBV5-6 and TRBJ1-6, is DAGVTQSPTHLIKTRGQQVTLRCSPKSGHDTVSWYQQALGQGPQFIFQYYEEEERQRGNFPDRFSGHQFPNYSSELNVNALLLGDSALYLCASSNDNSPLHFGNGTRLTVT.

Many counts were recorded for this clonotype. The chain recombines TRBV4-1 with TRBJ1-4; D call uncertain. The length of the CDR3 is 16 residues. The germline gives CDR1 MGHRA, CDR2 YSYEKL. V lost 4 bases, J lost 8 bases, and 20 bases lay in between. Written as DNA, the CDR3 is TGCGCCAGCAGCCTAACCGAGGGCAACCCCCGGGAAAAACTGTTTTTT. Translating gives CASSLTEGNPREKLFF.

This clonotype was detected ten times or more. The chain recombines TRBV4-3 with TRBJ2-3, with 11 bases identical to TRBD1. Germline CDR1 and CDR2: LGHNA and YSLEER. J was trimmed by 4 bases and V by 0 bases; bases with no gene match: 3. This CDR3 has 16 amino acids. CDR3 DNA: TGCGCCAGCAGCCAAGAGCGGACAGGGGGCGCAGATACGCAGTATTTT. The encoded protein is CASSQERTGGADTQYF.

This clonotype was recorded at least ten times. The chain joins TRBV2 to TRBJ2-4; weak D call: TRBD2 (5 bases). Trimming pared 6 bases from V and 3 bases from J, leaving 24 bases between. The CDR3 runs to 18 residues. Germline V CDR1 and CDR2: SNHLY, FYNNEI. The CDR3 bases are TGTGCCAGCAGCGAAAAGGGCCGGGGATCTTTGGGCAAAAACATTCAGTACTTC. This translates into CASSEKGRGSLGKNIQYF. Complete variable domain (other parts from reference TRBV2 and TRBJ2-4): EPEVTQTPSHQVTQMGQEVILRCVPISNHLYFYWYRQILGQKVEFLVSFYNNEISEKSEIFDDQFSVERPDGSNFTLKIRSTKLEDSAMYFCASSEKGRGSLGKNIQYFGAGTRLSVL.

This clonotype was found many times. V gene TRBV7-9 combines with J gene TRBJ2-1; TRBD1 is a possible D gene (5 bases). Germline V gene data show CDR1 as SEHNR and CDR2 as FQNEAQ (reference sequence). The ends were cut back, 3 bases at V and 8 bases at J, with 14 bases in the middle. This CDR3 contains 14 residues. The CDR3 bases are TGTGCCAGCAGCTTCTTGAATTGGGGCGATGAGCAGTTCTTC. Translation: CASSFLNWGDEQFF.